The rows below give T cell receptor beta chains drawn from one sample of a study of cytomegalovirus exposure and HLA in healthy donors. Method: immunoSEQ multiplex PCR; TCRdb's copy keeps in-frame clones and lacks some. Of about 110,000 clones listed, over 65% were seen once; the top ten hold 7.5% to 9%. Material for sequencing was PBMCs. The receptors stem from a man between 40 and 49 years old in good health and CMV-seropositive. Both conserved end residues are part of each CDR3. A D gene is named only where the DNA matches it firmly. Size is omitted from some rows. Given values are once, few, many or a class for expanded clones.

cdr3_nt: TGTGCCAGCAGTTACCGGGCCAGGGGGCGGGATGAGCAGTTCTTC
cdr3_aa: CASSYRARGRDEQFF
d_call: TRBD1
v_call: TRBV6-5
clone_size: once
j_call: TRBJ2-1

cdr3_nt: TGTGCCAGCAGACGGGACAGGGGGCTCGGGGAGCTGTTTTTT
cdr3_aa: CASRRDRGLGELFF
d_call: TRBD1
v_call: TRBV6-6
clone_size: .
j_call: TRBJ2-2

cdr3_nt: TGTGCCAGTAGTATAGATGAGCAGGGTTCACCCCTCCACTTT
cdr3_aa: CASSIDEQGSPLHF
d_call: .
v_call: TRBV19
clone_size: .
j_call: TRBJ1-6

cdr3_nt: TGTGCCAGCGATGGGACAGCTGGGGCCAACGTCCTGACTTTC
cdr3_aa: CASDGTAGANVLTF
d_call: TRBD1
v_call: TRBV6-1
clone_size: .
j_call: TRBJ2-6

cdr3_nt: TGTGCCAGCAGTCCGACAGGGGGGTACGAGCAGTACTTC
cdr3_aa: CASSPTGGYEQYF
d_call: TRBD1
v_call: TRBV6-6
clone_size: .
j_call: TRBJ2-7

cdr3_nt: TGTGCCACCAGCAGAAAAGCGCCCGTCGCGGGTGATTCACCCCTCCACTTT
cdr3_aa: CATSRKAPVAGDSPLHF
d_call: .
v_call: TRBV15
clone_size: .
j_call: TRBJ1-6

cdr3_nt: TGTGCCAGCAGTGTCCTACTAGCGGGGGCCGGGGAGCTGTTTTTT
cdr3_aa: CASSVLLAGAGELFF
d_call: TRBD2
v_call: TRBV6-6
clone_size: .
j_call: TRBJ2-2

cdr3_nt: TGTGCCATCAGGGGACTAGCGGGTGACGGAGAGCTGTTTTTT
cdr3_aa: CAIRGLAGDGELFF
d_call: TRBD2
v_call: TRBV10-3
clone_size: .
j_call: TRBJ2-2

cdr3_nt: TGTGCCAGCTCACCACTAGCGGTCACCGGGGAGCTGTTTTTT
cdr3_aa: CASSPLAVTGELFF
d_call: .
v_call: TRBV18
clone_size: .
j_call: TRBJ2-2

cdr3_nt: TGTGCCTGGGGACAGGGTTCCTCTGGAAACACCATATATTTT
cdr3_aa: CAWGQGSSGNTIYF
d_call: TRBD1
v_call: TRBV30
clone_size: .
j_call: TRBJ1-3

cdr3_nt: TGTGCCAGCAACAGGGCCTCGGAAAACAGTCAGTACTTC
cdr3_aa: CASNRASENSQYF
d_call: .
v_call: TRBV28
clone_size: few
j_call: TRBJ2-4

cdr3_nt: TGCAGCGTTGAAGGGGGGCAGGGGGCGAATGAGCAGTTCTTC
cdr3_aa: CSVEGGQGANEQFF
d_call: TRBD1
v_call: TRBV29-1
clone_size: .
j_call: TRBJ2-1

cdr3_nt: TGTGCCAGCAGCCCCGGGACAGGCAGAGAGACCCAGTACTTC
cdr3_aa: CASSPGTGRETQYF
d_call: TRBD1
v_call: TRBV11-1
clone_size: once
j_call: TRBJ2-5

cdr3_nt: TGTGCCAGCAGTTTATCATCCCAGGGGGCGCGTTTGGACGAGCAGTACTTC
cdr3_aa: CASSLSSQGARLDEQYF
d_call: TRBD1
v_call: TRBV27
clone_size: .
j_call: TRBJ2-7

cdr3_nt: TGTGCCAGCAGCCTAAGTGGGGGCCTCTACGAGCAGTACTTC
cdr3_aa: CASSLSGGLYEQYF
d_call: .
v_call: TRBV7-9
clone_size: few
j_call: TRBJ2-7

cdr3_nt: TGTGCCAGCAGCTTCGGTGGAGGTAGCGGGGGGGCCTACGAGCAGTACTTC
cdr3_aa: CASSFGGGSGGAYEQYF
d_call: TRBD2
v_call: TRBV7-8
clone_size: once
j_call: TRBJ2-7

cdr3_nt: TGTGCCAGCAGCTTAACCCAAGCCGCCCACGAGCAGTACTTC
cdr3_aa: CASSLTQAAHEQYF
d_call: .
v_call: TRBV7-9
clone_size: .
j_call: TRBJ2-7

cdr3_nt: TGCGCCAGCAGCCACGCCTCGACAGGGTTGGTCGACGAGCAGTACTTC
cdr3_aa: CASSHASTGLVDEQYF
d_call: TRBD1
v_call: TRBV4-1
clone_size: .
j_call: TRBJ2-7

cdr3_nt: TGTGCCAGCAGCCCACTGACAGGGGGCGCCGATGGCTACACCTTC
cdr3_aa: CASSPLTGGADGYTF
d_call: TRBD1
v_call: TRBV7-6
clone_size: .
j_call: TRBJ1-2

cdr3_nt: TGTGCCAGCAGCCAGCTGGAGGGTCGGGGGAATGAGCAGTTCTTC
cdr3_aa: CASSQLEGRGNEQFF
d_call: .
v_call: TRBV9
clone_size: .
j_call: TRBJ2-1

cdr3_nt: TGTGCCAGCAGCAAAGGAGGGACAGCAAGGGGGAACACTGAAGCTTTCTTT
cdr3_aa: CASSKGGTARGNTEAFF
d_call: .
v_call: TRBV21-1
clone_size: .
j_call: TRBJ1-1

cdr3_nt: TGTGCCAGCAGCAGAGCTGAGCACACAGATACGCAGTATTTT
cdr3_aa: CASSRAEHTDTQYF
d_call: .
v_call: TRBV21-1
clone_size: .
j_call: TRBJ2-3

cdr3_nt: TGTGCCAGCAGTTTCCTCTCCGGCACAGATACGCAGTATTTT
cdr3_aa: CASSFLSGTDTQYF
d_call: .
v_call: TRBV28
clone_size: .
j_call: TRBJ2-3

cdr3_nt: TGTGCCAGCAGTCAATTGCAGGTCAATCAGCCCCAGCATTTT
cdr3_aa: CASSQLQVNQPQHF
d_call: .
v_call: TRBV27
clone_size: .
j_call: TRBJ1-5

cdr3_nt: TGTGCCAGCAGCGTGGACACCTCTGGGGCCAACGTCCTGACTTTC
cdr3_aa: CASSVDTSGANVLTF
d_call: .
v_call: TRBV6-4
clone_size: .
j_call: TRBJ2-6

cdr3_nt: TGTGCCAGCAGCAGGACATTTAGCAATCAGCCCCAGCATTTT
cdr3_aa: CASSRTFSNQPQHF
d_call: .
v_call: TRBV5-8
clone_size: .
j_call: TRBJ1-5

cdr3_nt: TGTGCCAGCAGCCTTCGGACAGGGGGGAACACCGGGGAGCTGTTTTTT
cdr3_aa: CASSLRTGGNTGELFF
d_call: TRBD1
v_call: TRBV6-6
clone_size: .
j_call: TRBJ2-2

cdr3_nt: TGTGCCAGCAGCGTACAGGGTTCCTATAATTCACCCCTCCACTTT
cdr3_aa: CASSVQGSYNSPLHF
d_call: .
v_call: TRBV9
clone_size: .
j_call: TRBJ1-6

cdr3_nt: TGTGCCAGCTCAAATTACAGGGCCGGAAACACCATATATTTT
cdr3_aa: CASSNYRAGNTIYF
d_call: .
v_call: TRBV18
clone_size: .
j_call: TRBJ1-3

cdr3_nt: TGCGCCAGCAGCCTTAGGGCCGGGGGGTACGAGCAGTACTTC
cdr3_aa: CASSLRAGGYEQYF
d_call: TRBD2
v_call: TRBV5-1
clone_size: .
j_call: TRBJ2-7

cdr3_nt: TGTGCCCTAGTTTCCCGGGAATGGAACACTGAAGCTTTCTTT
cdr3_aa: CALVSREWNTEAFF
d_call: .
v_call: TRBV6-5
clone_size: once
j_call: TRBJ1-1

cdr3_nt: TGTGCCAGCAGCCTACACAGGGATGGCTACACCTTC
cdr3_aa: CASSLHRDGYTF
d_call: .
v_call: TRBV7-2
clone_size: .
j_call: TRBJ1-2

cdr3_nt: TGTGCCAGCTCACCACTGGGAGGCAGCTTGAACACTGAAGCTTTCTTT
cdr3_aa: CASSPLGGSLNTEAFF
d_call: .
v_call: TRBV18
clone_size: .
j_call: TRBJ1-1

cdr3_nt: TGTGCCAGCAGCCCCCACCGGGCGGGGAGCACAGATACGCAGTATTTT
cdr3_aa: CASSPHRAGSTDTQYF
d_call: .
v_call: TRBV7-2
clone_size: .
j_call: TRBJ2-3

cdr3_nt: TGTGCCAGCAGTATGCCAGGGGCCGCTTTAACTCAGTACTTC
cdr3_aa: CASSMPGAALTQYF
d_call: .
v_call: TRBV28
clone_size: .
j_call: TRBJ2-7

cdr3_nt: TGTGCCAGCAGCCCAACAGGGGTGAGCAATCAGCCCCAGCATTTT
cdr3_aa: CASSPTGVSNQPQHF
d_call: TRBD1
v_call: TRBV9
clone_size: .
j_call: TRBJ1-5

cdr3_nt: TGTGCCCTAGGGACAGGTCTCTCTGGGGCCAACGTCCTGACTTTC
cdr3_aa: CALGTGLSGANVLTF
d_call: TRBD1
v_call: TRBV6-6
clone_size: .
j_call: TRBJ2-6

cdr3_nt: TGCGCCAGCAGCCCGAGCGGCGGGTGGCCAAGGGGACTACACGAGCAGTACTTC
cdr3_aa: CASSPSGGWPRGLHEQYF
d_call: TRBD2
v_call: TRBV5-1
clone_size: .
j_call: TRBJ2-7

cdr3_nt: TGTGCCAGCAGCCAAGGACAGTATGGCTACACCTTC
cdr3_aa: CASSQGQYGYTF
d_call: .
v_call: TRBV4-2
clone_size: .
j_call: TRBJ1-2

cdr3_nt: TGTGCCAGCAGCTTGGTGGAGGCCCAGTACTTC
cdr3_aa: CASSLVEAQYF
d_call: .
v_call: TRBV5-6
clone_size: .
j_call: TRBJ2-5

cdr3_nt: TGTGCCACCAGCAAGGAGGTCTCCTACAATGAGCAGTTCTTC
cdr3_aa: CATSKEVSYNEQFF
d_call: .
v_call: TRBV15
clone_size: .
j_call: TRBJ2-1

cdr3_nt: TGTGCCAGCTCACCACCGGGGGGGCAAGGTTCACCCCTCCACTTT
cdr3_aa: CASSPPGGQGSPLHF
d_call: .
v_call: TRBV18
clone_size: few
j_call: TRBJ1-6

cdr3_nt: TGTGCCAGTACCATGGGACTAGCGGGGGGCCCAGATACGCAGTATTTT
cdr3_aa: CASTMGLAGGPDTQYF
d_call: TRBD2
v_call: TRBV19
clone_size: .
j_call: TRBJ2-3

cdr3_nt: TGCGCCAGGAGCTTGGAGGGACACCGACCCACTAGCACAGATACGCAGTATTTT
cdr3_aa: CARSLEGHRPTSTDTQYF
d_call: .
v_call: TRBV5-1
clone_size: .
j_call: TRBJ2-3

cdr3_nt: TGTGCCAGCAGTTTATCAGGGGGAGAGACGAACGAGCAGTACTTC
cdr3_aa: CASSLSGGETNEQYF
d_call: .
v_call: TRBV27
clone_size: .
j_call: TRBJ2-7

cdr3_nt: TGTGCCAGCAGCGTAGACGGTAGCAGAATCGGGGAGCTGTTTTTT
cdr3_aa: CASSVDGSRIGELFF
d_call: .
v_call: TRBV9
clone_size: .
j_call: TRBJ2-2

cdr3_nt: TGTGCCAGCAGGGCACTAGCGGGGGGGCCGACAGATACGCAGTATTTT
cdr3_aa: CASRALAGGPTDTQYF
d_call: TRBD2
v_call: TRBV27
clone_size: few
j_call: TRBJ2-3